The clone carrying this T cell receptor (beta chain) was counted a single time. Its antigen remains unidentified. These data belong to a study of cytomegalovirus exposure and HLA in healthy donors. At the level of the study: There were about 85 million unique TCRs (from HLA-typed donors) in an early data release. Notes on the study in general: Cytomegalovirus association was assigned to more than 150 TCR beta chains. The authors reported that TCR beta sequences could predict HLA-A and HLA-B alleles. These predictions were accurate for most subjects in the first cohort.

With 60 Vbeta and 13 Jbeta primers, the PCR was carried out. This table comes from immunoSEQ multiplex PCR, and its TCRdb copy is limited to in-frame clones, with some not included. Here the sample spans 150,000 to 250,000 clones, about 82% being singletons. Sequenced input: PBMCs. This clonotype was sampled from a woman between 50 and 59 years old in good health and CMV-seronegative.

CDR3 loop: CASTQRVGAYNEQFF. The CDR3, as DNA: TGTGCCAGTACCCAGAGGGTTGGGGCCTACAATGAGCAGTTCTTC. This chain uses TRBV19 with TRBJ2-1; a possible D gene is TRBD2 (5 bases). Germline loops: CDR1 LNHDA, CDR2 SQIVND (reference sequence). V gave up 7 bases and J gave up 2 bases, with 15 bases separating them. The CDR3 is made up of 15 amino acids.